The rows below give T cell receptor beta chains drawn from one sample of a study of spatial heterogeneity in lung cancer. MiXCR, run by TCRdb on the 5' RACE reads, gives a single entry per CDR3 protein. The repertoire holds about 14,000 distinct CDR3 sequences, about 9.4% seen once, with under 35% in the top ten. Sequences were derived from PBMCs, sampled at surgery. These receptors were collected from a male donor with early-stage non-small cell lung cancer. Both conserved end residues are part of each CDR3. A D gene is named only where the DNA matches it firmly. Size values are once, few and many counts, or a class for expanded clones, and some rows have none.

TRBJ1-3	TRBV6-1	NA	TRBD1	CASSGQAFSGNTIYF	TGTGCCAGCAGCGGACAGGCCTTTTCAGGAAACACCATATATTTT
TRBJ1-1	TRBV5-4	many	NA	CASSLAPTATEAFF	TGTGCCAGCAGCTTGGCCCCTACGGCCACTGAAGCTTTCTTT
TRBJ2-5	TRBV6-5	many	TRBD2	CASSPTGGLAGGRPQETQYF	TGTGCCAGCAGTCCAACCGGGGGTCTAGCGGGAGGTCGACCACAGGAGACCCAGTACTTC
TRBJ2-5	TRBV7-2	many	NA	CASSRRTATQETQYF	TGTGCCAGCAGCCGGAGGACAGCTACCCAAGAGACCCAGTACTTC
TRBJ2-6	TRBV7-8	NA	NA	CAISFGSPSGANVLTF	TGTGCCATCAGCTTTGGGAGCCCGTCTGGGGCCAACGTCCTGACTTTC
TRBJ2-2	TRBV7-2	many	NA	CASSLGLSGELFF	TGTGCCAGCAGCCTGGGACTCAGCGGGGAGCTGTTTTTT
TRBJ2-7	TRBV7-2	many	TRBD2	CASSRDYDEQYF	TGTGCCAGCAGCCGGGACTACGACGAGCAGTACTTC
TRBJ2-3	TRBV3-1	many	TRBD1	CASSQEGTGVQDTQYF	TGTGCCAGCAGCCAAGAAGGGACAGGGGTCCAAGATACGCAGTATTTT
TRBJ2-1	TRBV30	NA	TRBD2	CAWSVQEIAGGPESEQFF	TGTGCCTGGAGTGTACAAGAAATAGCGGGAGGGCCTGAGAGTGAGCAGTTCTTC
TRBJ2-3	TRBV2	many	NA	CTQWEDSTDTQYF	TGTACCCAGTGGGAGGACAGCACAGATACGCAGTATTTT
TRBJ2-7	TRBV6-6	many	NA	CASSYVNEQYF	TGTGCCAGCAGTTACGTGAACGAGCAGTACTTC
TRBJ2-3	TRBV7-6	NA	TRBD2	CASSPRTSGGSSDTQYF	TGTGCCAGCAGCCCGAGGACTAGCGGGGGGAGTTCAGATACGCAGTATTTT
TRBJ2-3	TRBV5-5	NA	TRBD2	CASRPDSGGMNTQYF	TGTGCCAGCAGACCCGACAGCGGGGGGATGAATACGCAGTATTTT
TRBJ1-1	TRBV5-1	many	TRBD1	CASSYGTGGLNTEAFF	TGCGCCAGCAGCTACGGGACAGGGGGTTTGAACACTGAAGCTTTCTTT
TRBJ2-1	TRBV3-1	many	TRBD2	CASSQDLASGSAEQFF	TGTGCCAGCAGCCAAGATCTGGCTAGCGGGAGCGCTGAGCAGTTCTTC
TRBJ1-1	TRBV25-1	many	NA	CASSPGTEAFF	TGTGCCAGCAGCCCCGGGACAGAAGCTTTCTTT
TRBJ2-1	TRBV7-2	medium-sized	NA	CASSLEKSSYNEQFF	TGTGCCAGCAGCTTAGAGAAGAGCTCCTACAATGAGCAGTTCTTC